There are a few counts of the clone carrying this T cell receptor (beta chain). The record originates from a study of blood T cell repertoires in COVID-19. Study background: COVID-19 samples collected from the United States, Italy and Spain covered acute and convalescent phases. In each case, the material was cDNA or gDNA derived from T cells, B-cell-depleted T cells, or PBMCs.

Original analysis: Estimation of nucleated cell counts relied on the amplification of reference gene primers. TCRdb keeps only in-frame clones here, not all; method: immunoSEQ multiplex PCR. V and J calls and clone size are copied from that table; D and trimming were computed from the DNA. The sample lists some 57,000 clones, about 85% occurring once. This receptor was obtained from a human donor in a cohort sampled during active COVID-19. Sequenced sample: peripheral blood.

DNA for the CDR3: TGTGCCAGCAGCCAAATTAGCGGGGGATACGAGCAGTACTTC. The encoded protein is CASSQISGGYEQYF. V and J are TRBV3-1 (or the pseudogene TRBV3-2) and TRBJ2-7; 9 bases line up with TRBD2. Germline V gives CDR1 LGHDT, CDR2 YNNKEL (reference sequence). The CDR3 contains 14 residues. Germline trimming cut 2 bases from V and 4 bases from J; bases unmatched to any gene: 3.